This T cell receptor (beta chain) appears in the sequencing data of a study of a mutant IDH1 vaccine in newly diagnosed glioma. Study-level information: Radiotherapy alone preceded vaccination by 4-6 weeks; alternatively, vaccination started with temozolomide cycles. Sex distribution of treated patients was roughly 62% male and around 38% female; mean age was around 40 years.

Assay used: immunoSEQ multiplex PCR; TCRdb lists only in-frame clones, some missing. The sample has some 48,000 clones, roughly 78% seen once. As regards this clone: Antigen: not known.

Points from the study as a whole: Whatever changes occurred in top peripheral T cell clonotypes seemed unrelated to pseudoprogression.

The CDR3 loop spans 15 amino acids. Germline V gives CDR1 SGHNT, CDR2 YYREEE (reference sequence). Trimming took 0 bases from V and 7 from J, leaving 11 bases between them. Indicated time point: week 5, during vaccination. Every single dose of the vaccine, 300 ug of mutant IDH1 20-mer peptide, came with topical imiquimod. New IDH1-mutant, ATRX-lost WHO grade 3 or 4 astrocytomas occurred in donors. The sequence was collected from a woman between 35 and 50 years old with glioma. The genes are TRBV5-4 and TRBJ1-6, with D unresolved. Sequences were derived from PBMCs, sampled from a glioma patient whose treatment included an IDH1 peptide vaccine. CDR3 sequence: CASSLAAGSNSPLHF. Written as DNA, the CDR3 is TGTGCCAGCAGCTTGGCGGCAGGATCCAATTCACCCCTCCACTTT.